Listed below are T cell receptor beta chains from one sample, sequenced in a study of identical twins. Using its own MiXCR run on the 5' RACE reads, TCRdb lists one record per CDR3 protein. The repertoire holds 500,000 to 650,000 distinct CDR3 sequences, with under 8.5% as singletons. This sample was shared with a second study, whose subject was yellow fever vaccine responses in identical twins.

Sequenced sample: PBMCs. These receptors all come from a young woman in good health. The CDR3 runs from the conserved cysteine through the conserved F or W. D genes are given only for firm matches. Some rows have no size entry. The others give once, few or many, or a class for an expanded clone.

d_call: -
v_call: TRBV5-1
clone_size: many
j_call: TRBJ2-1
cdr3_nt: TGCGCCAGCAGCTTCGAACGTTCCTACAATGAGCAGTTCTTC
cdr3_aa: CASSFERSYNEQFF

d_call: TRBD1
v_call: TRBV10-3
clone_size: few
j_call: TRBJ1-4
cdr3_nt: TGTGCCATCAAGGACGGGACAGGGCCCAATGAAAAACTGTTTTTT
cdr3_aa: CAIKDGTGPNEKLFF

d_call: TRBD2
v_call: TRBV20-1
clone_size: few
j_call: TRBJ2-7
cdr3_nt: TGCAGTGCTAGAGTTACCGGGACTAGCGGGAGTAAATCCTACGAGCAGTACTTC
cdr3_aa: CSARVTGTSGSKSYEQYF

d_call: -
v_call: TRBV15
clone_size: few
j_call: TRBJ2-5
cdr3_nt: TGTGCCACCAGCGTCGGCCCACAAGAGACCCAGTACTTC
cdr3_aa: CATSVGPQETQYF

d_call: -
v_call: TRBV28
clone_size: many
j_call: TRBJ2-7
cdr3_nt: TGTGCCAGCAGTTTACTTATTCGGCCTGTTGAGCAGTACTTC
cdr3_aa: CASSLLIRPVEQYF

d_call: -
v_call: TRBV7-9
clone_size: -
j_call: TRBJ2-3
cdr3_nt: TGTGCCAGCAGCCCGCCCCGGGCGGGGCAGCAAGATACGCAGTATTTT
cdr3_aa: CASSPPRAGQQDTQYF

d_call: -
v_call: TRBV6-5
clone_size: -
j_call: TRBJ2-3
cdr3_nt: TGTGCCAGCAGTTCCCTTGGCCCTAGCACAGATACGCAGTATTTT
cdr3_aa: CASSSLGPSTDTQYF

d_call: -
v_call: TRBV4-1
clone_size: -
j_call: TRBJ2-7
cdr3_nt: TGCGCCAGCAGCCAAGATCTTGAGGGTTACTACGAGCAGTACTTC
cdr3_aa: CASSQDLEGYYEQYF

d_call: -
v_call: TRBV6-4
clone_size: -
j_call: TRBJ2-1
cdr3_nt: TGTGCCAGCAGCCGCAGACACGAAGGCTACAATGAGCAGTTCTTC
cdr3_aa: CASSRRHEGYNEQFF

d_call: TRBD1
v_call: TRBV5-1
clone_size: -
j_call: TRBJ2-2
cdr3_nt: TGCGCCAGCAGCGCATCCAGGGGGAAGGTCACCGGGGAGCTGTTTTTT
cdr3_aa: CASSASRGKVTGELFF

d_call: TRBD1
v_call: TRBV7-7
clone_size: few
j_call: TRBJ2-1
cdr3_nt: TGTGCCAGCAGCTCTCGTCCCGGGACAGGGGTTGACAATGAGCAGTTCTTC
cdr3_aa: CASSSRPGTGVDNEQFF

d_call: -
v_call: TRBV28
clone_size: few
j_call: TRBJ2-7
cdr3_nt: TGTGCCAGCAGGGACGGAAACTACGAGCAGTACTTC
cdr3_aa: CASRDGNYEQYF

d_call: -
v_call: TRBV5-5
clone_size: few
j_call: TRBJ2-2
cdr3_nt: -
cdr3_aa: CASSPDLRAGELFF

d_call: -
v_call: TRBV2
clone_size: -
j_call: TRBJ1-5
cdr3_nt: TGTGCCAGCAGTCCAGGGCGGGCCTCCTATCAGCCCCAGCATTTT
cdr3_aa: CASSPGRASYQPQHF

d_call: TRBD2
v_call: TRBV5-6
clone_size: few
j_call: TRBJ2-1
cdr3_nt: TGTGCCAGCAGATTTAGGACTAGCGGGGTCCTCAATGAGCAGTTCTTC
cdr3_aa: CASRFRTSGVLNEQFF

d_call: -
v_call: TRBV5-1
clone_size: -
j_call: TRBJ2-6
cdr3_nt: TGCGCCAGCAGCACTCAACTAGGAGACAGTCGTCTCTCGGGGGCCAACGTCCTGACTTTC
cdr3_aa: CASSTQLGDSRLSGANVLTF

d_call: TRBD1
v_call: TRBV12-3/TRBV12-4
clone_size: many
j_call: TRBJ1-1
cdr3_nt: TGTGCCAGCAGTTTATCGACAGGGTGGACTGAAGCTTTCTTT
cdr3_aa: CASSLSTGWTEAFF

d_call: -
v_call: TRBV28
clone_size: many
j_call: TRBJ2-7
cdr3_nt: TGTGCCAGCAGACCTGCCGGACCCGCCTACGAGCAGTACTTC
cdr3_aa: CASRPAGPAYEQYF

d_call: -
v_call: TRBV12-3/TRBV12-4
clone_size: many
j_call: TRBJ1-5
cdr3_nt: TGTGCCAGCAGTTCCCGGACAGATTATAGCAATCAGCCCCAGCATTTT
cdr3_aa: CASSSRTDYSNQPQHF

d_call: -
v_call: TRBV5-1
clone_size: -
j_call: TRBJ1-4
cdr3_nt: TGCGCCAGCAGCACCGGGACTGTCTATGAAAAACTGTTTTTT
cdr3_aa: CASSTGTVYEKLFF

d_call: -
v_call: TRBV25-1
clone_size: -
j_call: TRBJ2-1
cdr3_nt: TGTGCCAGCATGAGGAACGGAAACAATGAGCAGTTCTTC
cdr3_aa: CASMRNGNNEQFF

d_call: -
v_call: TRBV28
clone_size: few
j_call: TRBJ1-2
cdr3_nt: TGTGCCAGCAGAACTTTCTATGGCTACACCTTC
cdr3_aa: CASRTFYGYTF

d_call: TRBD1
v_call: TRBV29-1
clone_size: -
j_call: TRBJ2-1
cdr3_nt: TGCAGCGCCAGGGGGATTAATGAGCAGTTCTTC
cdr3_aa: CSARGINEQFF

d_call: -
v_call: TRBV6-1
clone_size: few
j_call: TRBJ2-7
cdr3_nt: TGTGCCAGCAGGTCAGGGGTGTGGGAGGGTGAGCAGTACTTC
cdr3_aa: CASRSGVWEGEQYF

d_call: -
v_call: TRBV25-1
clone_size: few
j_call: TRBJ2-5
cdr3_nt: TGTGCCAGCAGTGATGGGGGGGGGCCGGAGACCCAGTACTTC
cdr3_aa: CASSDGGGPETQYF

d_call: -
v_call: TRBV28
clone_size: -
j_call: TRBJ1-6
cdr3_nt: TGTGCCAGCAGTTTCCCCGGGACGGAAAATTCACCCCTCCACTTT
cdr3_aa: CASSFPGTENSPLHF

d_call: -
v_call: TRBV5-1
clone_size: many
j_call: TRBJ1-3
cdr3_nt: TGCGCCAGCAAAGCGGACAGCTCTGGAAACACCATATATTTT
cdr3_aa: CASKADSSGNTIYF

d_call: -
v_call: TRBV6-1
clone_size: few
j_call: TRBJ2-6
cdr3_nt: TGTGCCAGCAGTCGACCGAGCTCTGGGGCCAACGTCCTGACTTTC
cdr3_aa: CASSRPSSGANVLTF

d_call: -
v_call: TRBV7-2
clone_size: many
j_call: TRBJ1-6
cdr3_nt: TGTGCCAGCTGCATCGAGTTTAATTCACCCCTCCACTTT
cdr3_aa: CASCIEFNSPLHF

d_call: -
v_call: TRBV6-1
clone_size: -
j_call: TRBJ1-6
cdr3_nt: TGTGCCAGCAGCCCCATGGAGGGGGTTGGGTCACCCCTCCACTTT
cdr3_aa: CASSPMEGVGSPLHF

d_call: TRBD1
v_call: TRBV5-1
clone_size: -
j_call: TRBJ2-7
cdr3_nt: TGCGCCAGCAGCTTTACGGGACAGGGGTACGAGCAGTACTTC
cdr3_aa: CASSFTGQGYEQYF

d_call: -
v_call: TRBV10-3
clone_size: -
j_call: TRBJ1-1
cdr3_nt: TGTGCCATCCTGAAGGGAGGGAACACTGAAGCTTTCTTT
cdr3_aa: CAILKGGNTEAFF

d_call: -
v_call: TRBV7-7
clone_size: -
j_call: TRBJ2-2
cdr3_nt: TGTGCCAGCAGCTCGGGCCCAGCGAACACCGGGGAGCTGTTTTTT
cdr3_aa: CASSSGPANTGELFF

d_call: -
v_call: TRBV12-3/TRBV12-4
clone_size: -
j_call: TRBJ2-7
cdr3_nt: TGTGCCAGCAGTTTAGAAGGGCAGAGGTACGAGCAGTACTTC
cdr3_aa: CASSLEGQRYEQYF

d_call: -
v_call: TRBV5-5
clone_size: -
j_call: TRBJ2-5
cdr3_nt: TGTGCCAGCAGCTCCGGACATTTACAAGAGACCCAGTACTTC
cdr3_aa: CASSSGHLQETQYF

d_call: -
v_call: TRBV12-3/TRBV12-4
clone_size: -
j_call: TRBJ2-7
cdr3_nt: TGTGCCAGCAGTTTTAGGGGCTCCCCAGAAAGCCCCTACGAGCAGTACTTC
cdr3_aa: CASSFRGSPESPYEQYF

d_call: -
v_call: TRBV11-3
clone_size: -
j_call: TRBJ1-1
cdr3_nt: TGTGCCAGCAGCACAACCGCAGGGACTGAAGCTTTCTTT
cdr3_aa: CASSTTAGTEAFF

d_call: -
v_call: TRBV20-1
clone_size: many
j_call: TRBJ2-5
cdr3_nt: TGCAGTGCTAGAGATTTGGCACACCAAGAGACCCAGTACTTC
cdr3_aa: CSARDLAHQETQYF

d_call: TRBD1
v_call: TRBV12-3/TRBV12-4
clone_size: many
j_call: TRBJ1-1
cdr3_nt: TGTGCCAGCAGACGACAGGGGGTGAGCACTGAAGCTTTCTTT
cdr3_aa: CASRRQGVSTEAFF

d_call: TRBD2
v_call: TRBV3-1
clone_size: -
j_call: TRBJ2-5
cdr3_nt: TGTGCCAGCAGCAGGACTAGCGTCGGGGAGACCCAGTACTTC
cdr3_aa: CASSRTSVGETQYF

d_call: -
v_call: TRBV29-1
clone_size: -
j_call: TRBJ2-2
cdr3_nt: TGCAGCGTTGTAGTCGTTGGGGCCAACACCGGGGAGCTGTTTTTT
cdr3_aa: CSVVVVGANTGELFF

d_call: -
v_call: TRBV7-8
clone_size: few
j_call: TRBJ1-2
cdr3_nt: TGTGCCAGCAGCCCGAAGGGGCCTACTAACTATGGCTACACCTTC
cdr3_aa: CASSPKGPTNYGYTF

d_call: TRBD1
v_call: TRBV12-3/TRBV12-4
clone_size: -
j_call: TRBJ1-5
cdr3_nt: TGTGCCAGCAGATTAGGACAGGTAGACAATCAGCCCCAGCATTTT
cdr3_aa: CASRLGQVDNQPQHF

d_call: TRBD1
v_call: TRBV2
clone_size: few
j_call: TRBJ2-2
cdr3_nt: TGTGCCAGCGGTCGGGGGACAGGGGGCACCGGGGAGCTGTTTTTT
cdr3_aa: CASGRGTGGTGELFF

d_call: TRBD2
v_call: TRBV12-3/TRBV12-4
clone_size: many
j_call: TRBJ2-2
cdr3_nt: TGTGCCAGCAGGGGACTAGCTAACACCGGGGAGCTGTTTTTT
cdr3_aa: CASRGLANTGELFF

d_call: -
v_call: TRBV7-9
clone_size: -
j_call: TRBJ1-3
cdr3_nt: TGTGCCAGCAGGCCAGGGTTCGGCGGAAACACCATATATTTT
cdr3_aa: CASRPGFGGNTIYF

d_call: TRBD1
v_call: TRBV15
clone_size: few
j_call: TRBJ2-3
cdr3_nt: TGTGCCACCAGCGGAGACAGGGGGCCCGGAGATACGCAGTATTTT
cdr3_aa: CATSGDRGPGDTQYF

d_call: -
v_call: TRBV7-2
clone_size: few
j_call: TRBJ2-1
cdr3_nt: TGTGCCAGCAGCTTAAGACAGTTCCATGAGCAGTTCTTC
cdr3_aa: CASSLRQFHEQFF

d_call: -
v_call: TRBV9
clone_size: many
j_call: TRBJ1-5
cdr3_nt: TGTGCCAGCAGCGTAGAGGGGCACAATCAGCCCCAGCATTTT
cdr3_aa: CASSVEGHNQPQHF

d_call: -
v_call: TRBV5-5
clone_size: -
j_call: TRBJ2-7
cdr3_nt: TGTGCCAGCAGCTTGGAGGGGCCCGTATCCTACGAGCAGTACTTC
cdr3_aa: CASSLEGPVSYEQYF

d_call: TRBD1
v_call: TRBV5-1
clone_size: few
j_call: TRBJ1-2
cdr3_nt: TGCGCCAGCAGCCTAGCCGCGTCCTCAGGGGGTAGCGGCTACACCTTC
cdr3_aa: CASSLAASSGGSGYTF

d_call: -
v_call: TRBV20-1
clone_size: few
j_call: TRBJ1-5
cdr3_nt: TGCAGTGCCTTCTCACAGGCGGTCAATCAGCCCCAGCATTTT
cdr3_aa: CSAFSQAVNQPQHF

d_call: -
v_call: TRBV5-1
clone_size: -
j_call: TRBJ1-6
cdr3_nt: TGCGCCAGCAGAGGTGGATCCGAATCTTCACCCCTCCACTTT
cdr3_aa: CASRGGSESSPLHF

d_call: -
v_call: TRBV15
clone_size: many
j_call: TRBJ2-3
cdr3_nt: TGTGCCACCAGCAGAGCGGATAGCGGAACAGATACGCAGTATTTT
cdr3_aa: CATSRADSGTDTQYF

d_call: TRBD2
v_call: TRBV20-1
clone_size: -
j_call: TRBJ2-3
cdr3_nt: TGCAGTGCTAGAGCCGGGACTAGCGGGGGGCTACTTTTAGGTTTCGCAGATACGCAGTATTTT
cdr3_aa: CSARAGTSGGLLLGFADTQYF

d_call: -
v_call: TRBV5-1
clone_size: -
j_call: TRBJ2-7
cdr3_nt: TGCGCCAGCAGCCCTAGAGGGGGGTCCAACGAGCAGTACTTC
cdr3_aa: CASSPRGGSNEQYF